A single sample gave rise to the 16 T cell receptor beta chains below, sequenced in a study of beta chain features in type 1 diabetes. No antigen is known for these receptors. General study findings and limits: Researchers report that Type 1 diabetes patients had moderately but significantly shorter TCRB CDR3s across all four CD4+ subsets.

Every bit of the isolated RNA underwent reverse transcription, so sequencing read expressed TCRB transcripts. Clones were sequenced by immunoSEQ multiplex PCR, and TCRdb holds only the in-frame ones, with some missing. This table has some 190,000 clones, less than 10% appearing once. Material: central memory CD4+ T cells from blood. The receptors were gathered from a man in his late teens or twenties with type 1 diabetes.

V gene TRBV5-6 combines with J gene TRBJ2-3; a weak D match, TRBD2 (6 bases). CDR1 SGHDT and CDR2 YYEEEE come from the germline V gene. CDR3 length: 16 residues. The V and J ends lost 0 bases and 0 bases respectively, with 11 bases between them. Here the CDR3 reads CASSLVGRGSTDTQYF. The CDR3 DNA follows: TGTGCCAGCAGCTTGGTAGGACGGGGGAGCACAGATACGCAGTATTTT.

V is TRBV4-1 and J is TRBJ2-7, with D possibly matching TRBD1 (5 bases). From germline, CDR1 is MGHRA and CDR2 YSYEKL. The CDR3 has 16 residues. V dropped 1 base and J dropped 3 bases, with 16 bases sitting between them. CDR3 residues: CASSQAWTQLNYEQYF. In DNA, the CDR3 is TGCGCCAGCAGCCAAGCATGGACACAGCTCAACTACGAGCAGTACTTC.

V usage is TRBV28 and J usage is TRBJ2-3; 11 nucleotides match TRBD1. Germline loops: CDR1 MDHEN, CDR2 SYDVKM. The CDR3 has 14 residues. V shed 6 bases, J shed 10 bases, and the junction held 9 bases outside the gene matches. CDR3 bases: TGTGCCAGCAGCCTGGGACAGGGGGTGAGTGCGCAGTATTTT. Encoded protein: CASSLGQGVSAQYF.

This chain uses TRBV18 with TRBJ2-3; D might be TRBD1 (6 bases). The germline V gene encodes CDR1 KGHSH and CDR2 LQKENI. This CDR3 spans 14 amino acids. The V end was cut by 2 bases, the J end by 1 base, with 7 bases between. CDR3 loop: CASSPYRGTDTQYF. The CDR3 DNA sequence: TGTGCCAGCTCACCATACAGGGGCACAGATACGCAGTATTTT.

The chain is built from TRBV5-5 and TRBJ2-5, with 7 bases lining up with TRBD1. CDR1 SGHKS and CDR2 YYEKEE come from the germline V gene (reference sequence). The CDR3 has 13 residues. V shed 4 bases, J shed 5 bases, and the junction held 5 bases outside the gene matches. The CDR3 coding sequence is TGTGCCAGCAGCCGGGACAGAATCGAGACCCAGTACTTC. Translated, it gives CASSRDRIETQYF. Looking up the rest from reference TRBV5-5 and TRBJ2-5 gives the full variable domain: DAGVTQSPTHLIKTRGQQVTLRCSPISGHKSVSWYQQVLGQGPQFIFQYYEKEERGRGNFPDRFSARQFPNYSSELNVNALLLGDSALYLCASSRDRIETQYFGPGTRLLVL.

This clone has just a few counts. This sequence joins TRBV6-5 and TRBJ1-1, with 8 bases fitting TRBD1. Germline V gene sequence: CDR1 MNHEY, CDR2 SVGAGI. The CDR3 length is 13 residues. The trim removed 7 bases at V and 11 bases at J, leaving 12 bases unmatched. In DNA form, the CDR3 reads TGTGCCAGCAACAGCTTTCAGGGGGCTCAGGCTTTCTTT. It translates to CASNSFQGAQAFF.

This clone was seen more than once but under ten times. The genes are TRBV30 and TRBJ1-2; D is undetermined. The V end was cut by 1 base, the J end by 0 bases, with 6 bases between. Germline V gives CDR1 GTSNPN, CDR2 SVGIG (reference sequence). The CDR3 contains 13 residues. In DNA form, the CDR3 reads TGTGCCTGGAGTGCCCGTCCTAACTATGGCTACACCTTC. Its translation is CAWSARPNYGYTF.

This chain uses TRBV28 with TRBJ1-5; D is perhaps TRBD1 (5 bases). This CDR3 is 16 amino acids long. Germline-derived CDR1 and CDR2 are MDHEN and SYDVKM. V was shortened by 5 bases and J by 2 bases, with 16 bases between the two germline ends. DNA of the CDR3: TGTGCCAGCAGTGGGGCCGGGGGAATCGGCAATCAGCCCCAGCATTTT. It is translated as CASSGAGGIGNQPQHF. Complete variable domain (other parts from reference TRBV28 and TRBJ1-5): DVKVTQSSRYLVKRTGEKVFLECVQDMDHENMFWYRQDPGLGLRLIYFSYDVKMKEKGDIPEGYSVSREKKERFSLILESASTNQTSMYLCASSGAGGIGNQPQHFGDGTRLSIL.

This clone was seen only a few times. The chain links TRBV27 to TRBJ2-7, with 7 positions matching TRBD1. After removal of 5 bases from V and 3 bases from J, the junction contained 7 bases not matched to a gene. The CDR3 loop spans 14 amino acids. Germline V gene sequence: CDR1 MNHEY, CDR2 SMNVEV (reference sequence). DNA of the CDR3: TGTGCCAGCAGTAGAACCCGGGACAGCTACGAGCAGTACTTC. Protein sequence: CASSRTRDSYEQYF.

In nucleotides, the CDR3 is TGTGCCAGCAGCCGCCCTCAACAGGGGAGCGAGCAGTACTTC. Its protein product is CASSRPQQGSEQYF. The chain combines TRBV5-4 with TRBJ2-7, with 7 bases that match TRBD1. CDR3 size: 14 residues. Germline CDR1 SGHNT, CDR2 YYREEE (reference sequence). With 4 bases clipped from V and 6 bases from J, the junction kept 10 bases outside the gene matches.

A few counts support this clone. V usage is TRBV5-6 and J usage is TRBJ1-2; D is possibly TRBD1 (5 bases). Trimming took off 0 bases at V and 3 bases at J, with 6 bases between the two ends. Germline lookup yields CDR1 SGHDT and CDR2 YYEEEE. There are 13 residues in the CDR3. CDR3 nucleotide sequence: TGTGCCAGCAGCTTGGAGGGGTACTATGGCTACACCTTC. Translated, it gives CASSLEGYYGYTF.

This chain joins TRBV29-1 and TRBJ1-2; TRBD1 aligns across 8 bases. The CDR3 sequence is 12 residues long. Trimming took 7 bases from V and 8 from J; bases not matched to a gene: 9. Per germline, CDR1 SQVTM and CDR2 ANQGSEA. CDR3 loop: CSGVEQGVGYTF. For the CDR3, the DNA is TGCAGCGGTGTAGAACAGGGGGTCGGCTACACCTTC.

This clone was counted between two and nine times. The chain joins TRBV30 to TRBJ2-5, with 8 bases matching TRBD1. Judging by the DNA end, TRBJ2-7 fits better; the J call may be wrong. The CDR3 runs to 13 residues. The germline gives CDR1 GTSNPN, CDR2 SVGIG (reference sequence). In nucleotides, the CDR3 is TGTGCCTGGAGTAAACAGGGGGCCTACGAGCAGTACTTC. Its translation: CAWSKQGAYEQYF.

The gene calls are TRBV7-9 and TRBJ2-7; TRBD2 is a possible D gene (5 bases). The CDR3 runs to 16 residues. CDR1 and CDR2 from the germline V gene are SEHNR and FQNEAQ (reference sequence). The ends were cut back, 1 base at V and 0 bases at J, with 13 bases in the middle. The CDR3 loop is CASSLGEGEGSYEQYF. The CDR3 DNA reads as TGTGCCAGCAGCTTAGGTGAGGGTGAAGGCTCCTACGAGCAGTACTTC.

The CDR3 coding sequence is TGTGCCAGCAGCACCGCAACGACAGGGCCTAACACTGAAGCTTTCTTT. Protein product: CASSTATTGPNTEAFF. This sequence joins TRBV7-2 and TRBJ1-1; 7 nucleotides match TRBD1. CDR3 size: 16 residues. Trimming cost V 5 bases and J 2 bases; bases outside gene matches: 11. Looked up from germline, CDR1 is SGHTA and CDR2 is FQGNSA.

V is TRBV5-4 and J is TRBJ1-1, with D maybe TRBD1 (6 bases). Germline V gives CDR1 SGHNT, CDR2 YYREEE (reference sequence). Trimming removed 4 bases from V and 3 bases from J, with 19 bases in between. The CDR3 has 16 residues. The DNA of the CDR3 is TGTGCCAGCAGCGGGGGGCGGGGGGTATGGGACACTGAAGCTTTCTTT. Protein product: CASSGGRGVWDTEAFF.